These 32 T cell receptor beta chains share one sample of origin, sequenced in a study of CXCR3-negative and CXCR3-positive naive CD8 T cells. 5' RACE that incorporated UMI labels was used to prepare the TRB cDNA libraries. After re-calling the 5' RACE reads, TCRdb lists one entry per CDR3 protein, DNA absent. The sample is made up of 130,000 or so distinct CDR3 sequences, and the top ten hold approximately 0.29% of it. The sequenced material came from naive CXCR3- CD8+ T cells from blood. Subset here: CD45RO-CCR7+CD27+CD95- naive CD8+ T cells lacking CXCR3 (TNR3-). Receptors originate from a human donor in good health. Some clones in this sample may be carry-over from other donors' samples.

The chain combines TRBV7-8 with TRBJ2-5; TCRdb calls TRBD1, which cannot be checked without DNA. Germline-derived CDR1 and CDR2 are SGHVS and FQNEAQ. The CDR3 has 19 residues. CDR3 protein: CASSLRLLAARLQQETQYF.

V usage is TRBV29-1 and J usage is TRBJ2-2. The germline gives CDR1 SQVTM, CDR2 ANQGSEA. This CDR3 spans 16 amino acids. CDR3 protein: CSVEGESGSLAGELFF.

The rearrangement joins TRBV7-6 to TRBJ2-1; the TCRdb D gene call, TRBD1, has no DNA to confirm it. This CDR3 is 15 amino acids long. From germline, CDR1 is SGHVS and CDR2 FNYEAQ. CDR3 sequence: CASSLEGGGYNEQFF.

The chain is built from TRBV28 and TRBJ2-5; the TCRdb D gene call, TRBD1, has no DNA to confirm it. CDR1 is MDHEN and CDR2 is SYDVKM in the germline V gene. The CDR3 extends over 16 amino acids. This CDR3 is CASSLIGATYQETQYF.

The rearrangement uses TRBV12-3 or TRBV12-4 and TRBJ2-5; TCRdb's assignment of TRBD1 cannot be checked, as there is no DNA. The CDR3 runs to 13 residues. The CDR3 reads CASSGTAEETQYF.

The chain couples TRBV20-1 to TRBJ2-7; TCRdb indicates TRBD2, and absent DNA this call remains unverified. Germline CDR1 and CDR2: DFQATT and SNEGSKA (reference sequence). The CDR3 has 13 residues. CDR3 sequence reads: CSASSDSSYEQYF.

This chain uses TRBV29-1 with TRBJ1-2; TCRdb outputs TRBD1, but without DNA this stays unchecked. This CDR3 is built from 16 residues. Germline CDR1 and CDR2: SQVTM and ANQGSEA. CDR3 in amino acids: CSVLGRDRADYYGYTF.

The rearrangement uses TRBV7-9 and TRBJ2-1; the D gene TCRdb calls, TRBD1, cannot be checked with no DNA. This CDR3 contains 18 residues. Germline V lookup: CDR1 SEHNR, CDR2 FQNEAQ (reference sequence). The CDR3 loop is CASSRYLSGSSSYNEQFF.

The J gene is TRBJ2-2, the V gene TRBV6-5; checking the TCRdb D call of TRBD1 is not possible without DNA. Germline V gene lookup returns CDR1 MNHEY and CDR2 SVGAGI. CDR3 length equals 15 residues. Here the CDR3 reads CASTRRQGWTGELFF.

The rearrangement uses TRBV12-3 or TRBV12-4 and TRBJ2-1; TCRdb selects TRBD1, and the lack of DNA leaves this call unchecked. The CDR3 runs 13 residues. CDR3: CASGAPPRGEQFF.

The chain couples TRBV5-1 to TRBJ2-7; the D call of TRBD1 rests on TCRdb alone, since no DNA is present to check it. Germline V lookup: CDR1 SGHRS, CDR2 YFSETQ. The CDR3 spans 14 residues. The CDR3 here is CASSARRDVYEQYF. The variable domain in full, with the rest retrieved from reference TRBV5-1 and TRBJ2-7, is KAGVTQTPRYLIKTRGQQVTLSCSPISGHRSVSWYQQTPGQGLQFLFEYFSETQRNKGNFPGRFSGRQFSNSRSEMNVSTLELGDSALYLCASSARRDVYEQYFGPGTRLTVT.

V and J are TRBV28 and TRBJ2-7; TCRdb designates TRBD2, a call that cannot be tested without DNA. The CDR3 runs to 18 residues. Germline-derived CDR1 and CDR2 are MDHEN and SYDVKM. The CDR3 loop reads CASSFDGGALARSYEQYF.

The chain employs TRBV28 and TRBJ2-7; absent DNA, TCRdb's TRBD1 call cannot be checked. This CDR3 comprises 13 residues. CDR1 is MDHEN, CDR2 SYDVKM, per germline. The CDR3 region is CASSHGVGGSVSF. Using reference TRBV28 and TRBJ2-7 for the parts outside the CDR3, the full variable domain is DVKVTQSSRYLVKRTGEKVFLECVQDMDHENMFWYRQDPGLGLRLIYFSYDVKMKEKGDIPEGYSVSREKKERFSLILESASTNQTSMYLCASSHGVGGSVSFGPGTRLTVT.

This chain connects TRBV29-1 to TRBJ2-7. Germline CDR1 is SQVTM and CDR2 is ANQGSEA. The CDR3 is 14 amino acids. The CDR3: CSVEDQRWPYEQYF.

The chain has TRBV12-3 or TRBV12-4 and TRBJ2-6. This CDR3 region has 13 residues. CDR3 loop: CASSDSGANVLTF.

The rearrangement links TRBV28 to TRBJ2-7. The germline V gene encodes CDR1 MDHEN and CDR2 SYDVKM. There are 12 residues in the CDR3. This CDR3 reads CASSSVSDEQYF.

The chain combines TRBV29-1 with TRBJ2-7; TCRdb calls TRBD1, which cannot be checked without DNA. Germline CDR1 and CDR2: SQVTM and ANQGSEA. This CDR3 contains 12 residues. The CDR3 sequence is CSARTELDEQYF.

This rearrangement joins TRBV28 to TRBJ2-5; TCRdb calls TRBD2, which cannot be checked without DNA. The CDR3 extends over 15 amino acids. The V gene's germline CDR1 is MDHEN and CDR2 SYDVKM. This CDR3 is CASSPLGTSLETQYF.

The chain carries TRBV6-5 and TRBJ2-3; TCRdb selects TRBD1, and the lack of DNA leaves this call unchecked. From germline, CDR1 is MNHEY and CDR2 SVGAGI. This CDR3 spans 18 amino acids. The CDR3 loop reads CASSYSTLTRPGEGTQYF.

This sequence joins TRBV4-1 and TRBJ2-3; there is no DNA to check the TCRdb D call of TRBD1. Germline loops: CDR1 MGHRA, CDR2 YSYEKL. The CDR3 extends over 16 amino acids. CDR3 amino acids: CASSPTGGYGTDTQYF.

The V call is TRBV6-6, the J call TRBJ2-1; with no DNA, the TCRdb D assignment of TRBD2 cannot be verified. Germline CDR1 reads MNHNY; CDR2 reads SVGAGI (reference sequence). The CDR3 has 17 amino acids. This CDR3 is CASSYSEMGLEINEQFF.

The V gene is TRBV2, the J gene TRBJ2-7; without DNA, the TCRdb call of TRBD2 cannot be checked. This CDR3 contains 15 residues. CDR1 and CDR2 (germline): SNHLY, FYNNEI. CDR3 sequence: CASRASGGTTYEQYF.

The rearrangement links TRBV20-1 to TRBJ2-1; TCRdb proposes TRBD2, but this gene call is untestable without DNA. The CDR3 runs to 16 residues. CDR1 and CDR2 from the germline V gene are DFQATT and SNEGSKA (reference sequence). The CDR3 protein is CSARDNGGPNYNEQFF.

The V call is TRBV20-1, the J call TRBJ2-3. CDR1 is DFQATT, CDR2 SNEGSKA, per germline (reference sequence). This CDR3 region has 14 residues. CDR3 sequence: CSRAASSDTDTQYF.

The chain joins TRBV5-1 to TRBJ2-7; TCRdb designates TRBD1, a call that cannot be tested without DNA. The germline V gene encodes CDR1 SGHRS and CDR2 YFSETQ. The CDR3 contains 16 residues. This CDR3 reads CASTDTPGQGAYEQYF.

The V and J genes are TRBV7-6 and TRBJ2-3; the D call from TCRdb, TRBD1, cannot be confirmed without DNA. This CDR3 spans 15 amino acids. The V gene's germline CDR1 is SGHVS and CDR2 FNYEAQ. CDR3 sequence reads: CASSLEAAPTDTQYF.

The chain joins TRBV11-2 to TRBJ2-3; the TRBD1 assignment by TCRdb is unverifiable without DNA. The CDR3 extends over 14 amino acids. The germline V gene encodes CDR1 SGHAT and CDR2 FQNNGV. CDR3 protein: CASTPGGFTDTQYF.

V and J are TRBV7-3 and TRBJ2-5; TCRdb reports TRBD1, a call that lacks DNA to check it against. CDR1 is SGHTA and CDR2 is FQGTGA in the germline V gene. The CDR3 has 15 amino acids. The CDR3 protein is CASSIIPGGQETQYF.

This sequence joins TRBV29-1 and TRBJ2-7. The CDR3 spans 12 residues. Looked up from germline, CDR1 is SQVTM and CDR2 is ANQGSEA. CDR3 in amino acids: CSVDVSGDEQYF.

V and J are TRBV7-3 and TRBJ2-7. Germline CDR1 is SGHTA and CDR2 is FQGTGA. CDR3 length: 13 amino acids. The chain's CDR3 is CASSLMSSDEQYF. Full variable domain (rest looked up from reference TRBV7-3 and TRBJ2-7): GAGVSQTPSNKVTEKGKYVELRCDPISGHTALYWYRQSLGQGPEFLIYFQGTGAADDSGLPNDRFFAVRPEGSVSTLKIQRTERGDSAVYLCASSLMSSDEQYFGPGTRLTVT.

The gene calls are TRBV5-1 and TRBJ2-1; TCRdb picks TRBD1, but there is no DNA to check that call. Germline lookup yields CDR1 SGHRS and CDR2 YFSETQ. The CDR3 runs 15 residues. CDR3 loop: CASSFGTGGYPEQFF.

The V gene is TRBV27, the J gene TRBJ2-1; TCRdb's D gene call, TRBD2, goes unchecked for lack of DNA. The CDR3 contains 14 residues. In germline, CDR1 is MNHEY, CDR2 SMNVEV (reference sequence). CDR3 amino acids: CASRSGGGTNEQFF.